This T cell receptor (beta chain) was obtained from a study of vaccination effects on CD4 cells after COVID-19. Regarding the study as a whole: Clones induced by infection and by vaccine showed marked clonal contraction late after vaccination.

About this clone itself: Its target is not known.

A roughly ten-day culture period preceded the isolation of CD4+ T cells. Trimming took 6 bases from V and 3 from J; bases not matched to a gene: 4. CDR1 is MNHEY, CDR2 SVGAGI, per germline. This CDR3 is 14 amino acids long. Produced via immunoSEQ multiplex PCR; TCRdb's table is partial and in-frame only. The data hold approximately 37,000 clones, with around 79% observed a single time. The sequencing here drew on CD4+ T cells from PBMCs cultured without peptide, taken before COVID-19 vaccination. This receptor was taken from a human donor who received a COVID-19 vaccine. The chain combines TRBV6-5 with TRBJ1-1, with 10 bases lining up with TRBD1. CDR3 DNA sequence: TGTGCCAGCAGGGGACAGGGGTTATACACTGAAGCTTTCTTT. Its protein product is CASRGQGLYTEAFF.